Listed below are T cell receptor beta chains from one sample, sequenced in a study of shared clonotypes between healthy human individuals. Clones were read by immunoSEQ multiplex PCR, and TCRdb kept only the in-frame ones, dropping some. The sample has roughly 1,500,000 clones; about 98.5% are singletons. The sequencing sample was made of naive CD4+ T cells sorted from blood. Receptors were obtained from a man aged 25-45 years in good health. Each CDR3 is given with its conserved first and last residue. The D gene is left open where the match is weak. A row's size may be missing; if present it is once, few, many or a size class.

cdr3_length: 13; clone_size: .; v_call: TRBV18; j_call: TRBJ1-2; d_call: .; cdr3_nt: TGTGCCAGCTCACCTGGAGCAGATAGGGGCTACACCTTC; cdr3_aa: CASSPGADRGYTF
cdr3_length: 17; clone_size: .; v_call: TRBV18; j_call: TRBJ2-1; d_call: TRBD2; cdr3_nt: TGTGCCAGCTCACCACCGGCGCCTAGCGGGAGCTACAATGAGCAGTTCTTC; cdr3_aa: CASSPPAPSGSYNEQFF
cdr3_length: 18; clone_size: .; v_call: TRBV5-1; j_call: TRBJ2-5; d_call: .; cdr3_nt: TGCGCCAGCAGCTTGGACGCTAATTTTGGGCAGGGCCAAGAGACCCAGTACTTC; cdr3_aa: CASSLDANFGQGQETQYF
cdr3_length: 13; clone_size: .; v_call: TRBV5-1; j_call: TRBJ1-5; d_call: .; cdr3_nt: TGCGCCAGCAGCTTGGGTAGCAATCAGCCCCAGCATTTT; cdr3_aa: CASSLGSNQPQHF
cdr3_length: 13; clone_size: .; v_call: TRBV5-5; j_call: TRBJ2-7; d_call: .; cdr3_nt: TGTGCCAGCAGCTTGGGCGGAACCTACGAGCAGTACTTC; cdr3_aa: CASSLGGTYEQYF
cdr3_length: 13; clone_size: .; v_call: TRBV6-5; j_call: TRBJ2-3; d_call: TRBD2; cdr3_nt: TGTGCCAGCAGGAGGACTAGTTCAGATACGCAGTATTTT; cdr3_aa: CASRRTSSDTQYF
cdr3_length: 14; clone_size: .; v_call: TRBV14; j_call: TRBJ2-7; d_call: .; cdr3_nt: TGTGCCAGCAGCCAAGTGGGGGGCTCCTACGAGCAGTACTTC; cdr3_aa: CASSQVGGSYEQYF
cdr3_length: 14; clone_size: .; v_call: TRBV19; j_call: TRBJ1-2; d_call: .; cdr3_nt: TGTGCCAGTAGTATAGTCATGGCGAGTTATGGCTACACCTTC; cdr3_aa: CASSIVMASYGYTF
cdr3_length: 18; clone_size: .; v_call: TRBV29-1; j_call: TRBJ2-2; d_call: .; cdr3_nt: TGCAGCGTTGCCAGTTGGGGGTTGGGTAATGCGAACACCGGGGAGCTGTTTTTT; cdr3_aa: CSVASWGLGNANTGELFF
cdr3_length: 15; clone_size: .; v_call: TRBV5-4; j_call: TRBJ2-3; d_call: .; cdr3_nt: TGTGCCAGCAGCTTCCCCACAGGGACCGCAGATACGCAGTATTTT; cdr3_aa: CASSFPTGTADTQYF
cdr3_length: 17; clone_size: .; v_call: TRBV9; j_call: TRBJ1-5; d_call: TRBD1; cdr3_nt: TGTGCCAGCAGCGTAGGGGACAGTAAGTATAGCAATCAGCCCCAGCATTTT; cdr3_aa: CASSVGDSKYSNQPQHF
cdr3_length: 16; clone_size: once; v_call: TRBV5-1; j_call: TRBJ2-1; d_call: TRBD2; cdr3_nt: TGCGCCAGCAGCTTGGGTAGCGGGAGGGTATACAATGAGCAGTTCTTC; cdr3_aa: CASSLGSGRVYNEQFF
cdr3_length: 15; clone_size: .; v_call: TRBV5-4; j_call: TRBJ1-2; d_call: .; cdr3_nt: TGTGCCAGCAGCTTGGAAGTGGGAGATCGGTATGGCTACACCTTC; cdr3_aa: CASSLEVGDRYGYTF
cdr3_length: 14; clone_size: .; v_call: TRBV5-1; j_call: TRBJ2-7; d_call: .; cdr3_nt: TGCGCCAGCAGCCCCTCCCCGAGCTCCTACGAGCAGTACTTC; cdr3_aa: CASSPSPSSYEQYF
cdr3_length: 13; clone_size: .; v_call: TRBV7-2; j_call: TRBJ2-5; d_call: TRBD2; cdr3_nt: TGTGCCAGCAGCCCTTGGACTAGAGAGACCCAGTACTTC; cdr3_aa: CASSPWTRETQYF
cdr3_length: 15; clone_size: .; v_call: TRBV2; j_call: TRBJ2-7; d_call: TRBD1; cdr3_nt: TGTGCCAGCAGTGAAGTAAGGACAGGGGGCTACGAGCAGTACTTC; cdr3_aa: CASSEVRTGGYEQYF
cdr3_length: 17; clone_size: .; v_call: TRBV5-1; j_call: TRBJ2-7; d_call: .; cdr3_nt: TGCGCCAGCAGCCCTGGGGGGCCGCTGATCACCTGGGAGAGCACGTACTTC; cdr3_aa: CASSPGGPLITWESTYF
cdr3_length: 16; clone_size: .; v_call: TRBV6-6; j_call: TRBJ2-2; d_call: .; cdr3_nt: TGTGCCAGCAGTTACTCCGTGTCTCCCCGGACCGGGGAGCTGTTTTTT; cdr3_aa: CASSYSVSPRTGELFF
cdr3_length: 19; clone_size: .; v_call: TRBV4-1; j_call: TRBJ2-7; d_call: TRBD2; cdr3_nt: TGCGCCAGCAGCCAAGCCCGACTAGCGGGAGGGCTTATCTCCTACGAGCAGTACTTC; cdr3_aa: CASSQARLAGGLISYEQYF
cdr3_length: 14; clone_size: .; v_call: TRBV18; j_call: TRBJ2-7; d_call: TRBD1; cdr3_nt: TGTGCCAGCTCCCCTGGGACAGCGTCCTACGAGCAGTACTTC; cdr3_aa: CASSPGTASYEQYF
cdr3_length: 13; clone_size: .; v_call: TRBV28; j_call: TRBJ1-2; d_call: .; cdr3_nt: TGTGCCAGCAAACCCTCAGGGAGGTATGGCTACACCTTC; cdr3_aa: CASKPSGRYGYTF
cdr3_length: 17; clone_size: .; v_call: TRBV2; j_call: TRBJ2-4; d_call: TRBD1; cdr3_nt: TGTGCCAGCAGTGAACCGACAGGGGGCGGGGCCAAAAACATTCAGTACTTC; cdr3_aa: CASSEPTGGGAKNIQYF
cdr3_length: 15; clone_size: .; v_call: TRBV5-5; j_call: TRBJ2-4; d_call: .; cdr3_nt: TGTGCCAGCAGCTTGGCATTGGTAGCCAAAAACATTCAGTACTTC; cdr3_aa: CASSLALVAKNIQYF
cdr3_length: 14; clone_size: .; v_call: TRBV7-8; j_call: TRBJ2-1; d_call: .; cdr3_nt: TGTGCCAGCAGCTTAGGGACCACTCCAGGTGAGCAGTTCTTC; cdr3_aa: CASSLGTTPGEQFF
cdr3_length: 17; clone_size: .; v_call: TRBV5-1; j_call: TRBJ2-7; d_call: .; cdr3_nt: TGCGCCAGCAGCTTGGGAACAGGGACGTGGGGATCCTACGAGCAGTACTTC; cdr3_aa: CASSLGTGTWGSYEQYF
cdr3_length: 13; clone_size: .; v_call: TRBV29-1; j_call: TRBJ2-7; d_call: TRBD2; cdr3_nt: TGCAGCGGCTATAGCGGGGTTACATACGAGCAGTACTTC; cdr3_aa: CSGYSGVTYEQYF
cdr3_length: 15; clone_size: .; v_call: TRBV9; j_call: TRBJ2-5; d_call: TRBD2; cdr3_nt: TGTGCCAGCAGCGTCATAGCGGGAGGGGGAGAGACCCAGTACTTC; cdr3_aa: CASSVIAGGGETQYF
cdr3_length: 14; clone_size: .; v_call: TRBV4-3; j_call: TRBJ2-3; d_call: .; cdr3_nt: TGCGCCAGCAGCCAAGGAGACTCCACAGATACGCAGTATTTT; cdr3_aa: CASSQGDSTDTQYF
cdr3_length: 13; clone_size: .; v_call: TRBV6-1; j_call: TRBJ2-7; d_call: TRBD2; cdr3_nt: TGTGCCAGCAGTCTAGCGGGAGCCTACGAGCAGTACTTC; cdr3_aa: CASSLAGAYEQYF
cdr3_length: 15; clone_size: .; v_call: TRBV7-9; j_call: TRBJ1-1; d_call: .; cdr3_nt: TGTGCCAGCAGCAGACGACCCGGGGTGAACACTGAAGCTTTCTTT; cdr3_aa: CASSRRPGVNTEAFF
cdr3_length: 15; clone_size: once; v_call: TRBV5-1; j_call: TRBJ2-2; d_call: .; cdr3_nt: TGCGCCAGCAGTCCCCGAGTTGCGAACACCGGGGAGCTGTTTTTT; cdr3_aa: CASSPRVANTGELFF
cdr3_length: 13; clone_size: .; v_call: TRBV27; j_call: TRBJ2-7; d_call: TRBD2; cdr3_nt: TGTGCCAGCCGGCTAGCGGGGCCCTCCGAGCAGTACTTC; cdr3_aa: CASRLAGPSEQYF
cdr3_length: 18; clone_size: once; v_call: TRBV18; j_call: TRBJ1-4; d_call: .; cdr3_nt: TGTGCCAGCTCACCACTACCGGGGGGCCGAACCTTTAATGAAAAACTGTTTTTT; cdr3_aa: CASSPLPGGRTFNEKLFF
cdr3_length: 15; clone_size: .; v_call: TRBV6-6; j_call: TRBJ2-3; d_call: TRBD2; cdr3_nt: TGTGCCAGCAGCTGGGGGGGAGTAGGTTCAGATACGCAGTATTTT; cdr3_aa: CASSWGGVGSDTQYF
cdr3_length: 14; clone_size: .; v_call: TRBV6-1; j_call: TRBJ1-3; d_call: .; cdr3_nt: TGTGCCAGCAGTTCGTTGACAGTGGTTTCCACCATATATTTT; cdr3_aa: CASSSLTVVSTIYF
cdr3_length: 14; clone_size: .; v_call: TRBV19; j_call: TRBJ2-1; d_call: .; cdr3_nt: TGTGCCAGTAGTATTTCACGCGGGTTTGATGAGCAGTTCTTC; cdr3_aa: CASSISRGFDEQFF
cdr3_length: 14; clone_size: .; v_call: TRBV30; j_call: TRBJ2-2; d_call: .; cdr3_nt: TGTGCCTGGAGTGTACTAAAGAACACCGGGGAGCTGTTTTTT; cdr3_aa: CAWSVLKNTGELFF
cdr3_length: 12; clone_size: .; v_call: TRBV7-9; j_call: TRBJ2-2; d_call: .; cdr3_nt: TGTGCCAGCCCCAAGGCGGCCGGGGAGCTGTTTTTT; cdr3_aa: CASPKAAGELFF
cdr3_length: 16; clone_size: .; v_call: TRBV14; j_call: TRBJ2-7; d_call: TRBD1; cdr3_nt: TGTGCCAGCAGCCGAAGGCCACAGGGGGGCACCGCCGAGCAGTACTTC; cdr3_aa: CASSRRPQGGTAEQYF